This T cell receptor beta chain was captured in a study of identical twins' blood T cells. This clonotype was observed a few times. What it binds is unknown. TCRdb used MiXCR to reprocess the 5' RACE reads, holding one entry per CDR3 protein. This table has hundreds of thousands of distinct CDR3 sequences, about 28% appearing once. Study results and limitations: Each donor's most abundant TCRbeta clonotypes shared more CDR3 sequences with her twin than unrelated donors.

The germline V gene has CDR1 ENHRY and CDR2 SYGVKD. The CDR3 totals 15 residues. V was shortened by 3 bases and J by 5 bases, with 14 bases between the two germline ends. Sequencing was done on a sample of PBMCs. The chain has TRBV10-3 and TRBJ2-1; a possible D gene is TRBD2 (6 bases). The TCR originated in a woman aged 18 to 55 in good health. The CDR3 DNA reads TGTGCCATCAGTGACGGGGGTTTCGTCGACAATGAGCAGTTCTTC. Translation gives CAISDGGFVDNEQFF.